The clone carrying this T cell receptor beta chain was recorded many times. Its antigen is unidentified. The sample belongs to a study of T-cell reconstitution after alpha-beta-depleted transplantation in children. Overall study findings and caveats: Reportedly, alpha-beta T cells present about two months post-transplant originated from several hundred expanded clones of graft origin.

As it was prepared, the TCRbeta library received unique molecular identifiers. TCRdb ran MiXCR on the PCR reads and lists one entry per CDR3 protein. The sample shows 700,000 to 950,000 distinct CDR3 sequences, 16% of them seen only once. The CDR3 runs to 15 residues. Germline V gene lookup returns CDR1 KGHDR and CDR2 SFDVKD. V shed 2 bases and J 3 bases; nucleotides not matched to a gene: 2. This chain uses TRBV24-1 with TRBJ2-7, with 11 bases that match TRBD1. This clonotype was sampled from a male patient younger than 18 who had a stem cell transplant for acute lymphoblastic leukemia, so the T cells may come from the graft donor. The material sequenced was PBMCs, mostly from graft donor cells, taken 360 days after TCRalphabeta/CD19-depleted stem cell transplant. CDR3: CATSDSGTGGYEQYF. CDR3 sequence (DNA): TGTGCCACCAGTGATTCCGGGACAGGGGGCTACGAGCAGTACTTC.